This T cell receptor beta chain was observed in a study of T cell clonality in common variable immunodeficiency. Notes on the study in general: Fewer TCRbeta clones were shared among CVID subjects than controls. In common variable immunodeficiency, TCR beta chains reportedly carried fewer deletions and N-nucleotide insertions. What drives increased CVID clonality needs T cell subpopulation sequencing.

This clone was detected ten times or more. Its antigen is as yet unknown. CVID and control samples used equivalent genomic DNA input. Sequenced by immunoSEQ multiplex PCR; TCRdb stores in-frame clones only, minus some. The sample offers under 50,000 clones and no singletons, the top ten holding approximately 0.68%. Material for sequencing was peripheral blood mononuclear cells. This TCR was recovered from a person aged 18 to 75 in good health.

Here the CDR3 reads CASSERADPSYEQYF. The CDR3 DNA, read in part, is TGTGCCAGCAGTGAAAGGGCCGACCCCTCCTACGAG. V usage is TRBV6-1 and J usage is TRBJ2-7, with D uncertain. The read gets to within 3 residues of the CDR3 end, and the germline J gene fills in the rest. Trimming took 2 bases from V and 0 from J, leaving 11 bases between them. The germline V gene encodes CDR1 MNHNS and CDR2 SASEGT. The CDR3 has 15 amino acids.